This T cell receptor (beta chain) was sequenced for a study of cytomegalovirus exposure and HLA in healthy donors. Sequencing was performed with immunoSEQ multiplex PCR; in TCRdb, only in-frame clones are kept and a portion is missing. Among more than 140,000 clones listed, 85% to 90% were seen once. Germline V gene data show CDR1 as SGHTA and CDR2 as FQGNSA. V was trimmed by 1 base and J by 2 bases, leaving 9 bases between them. The CDR3 length is 14 residues. This rearrangement joins TRBV7-2 to TRBJ2-7; a possible D gene is TRBD2 (6 bases). The receptor's source is a woman between 18 and 30 years old in good health and CMV-seropositive. Sequenced material: PBMCs. The CDR3 region has the DNA TGTGCCAGCAGCTTAGTGGGGGGTACCTACGAGCAGTACTTC. It is translated as CASSLVGGTYEQYF.